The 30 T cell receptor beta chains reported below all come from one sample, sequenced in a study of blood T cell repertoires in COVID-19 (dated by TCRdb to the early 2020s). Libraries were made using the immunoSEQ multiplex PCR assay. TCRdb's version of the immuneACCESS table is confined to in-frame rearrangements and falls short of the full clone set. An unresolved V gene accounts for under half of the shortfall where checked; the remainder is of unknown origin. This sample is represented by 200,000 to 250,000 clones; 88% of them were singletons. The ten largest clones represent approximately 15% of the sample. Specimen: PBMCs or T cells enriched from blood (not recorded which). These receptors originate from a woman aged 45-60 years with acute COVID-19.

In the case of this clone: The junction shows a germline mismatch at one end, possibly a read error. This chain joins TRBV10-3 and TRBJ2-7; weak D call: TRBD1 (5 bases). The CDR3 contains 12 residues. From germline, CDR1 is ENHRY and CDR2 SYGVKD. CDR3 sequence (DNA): TGTGCCGTCAGTGAGCCAGGGAACGAGCAGTACTTC. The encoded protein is CAVSEPGNEQYF.

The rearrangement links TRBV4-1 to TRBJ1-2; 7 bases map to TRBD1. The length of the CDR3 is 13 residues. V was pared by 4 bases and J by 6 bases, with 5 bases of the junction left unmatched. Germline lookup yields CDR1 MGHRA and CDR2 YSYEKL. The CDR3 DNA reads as TGCGCCAGCAGCCTAGATCAGGGGGATGGCTACACCTTC. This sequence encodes CASSLDQGDGYTF.

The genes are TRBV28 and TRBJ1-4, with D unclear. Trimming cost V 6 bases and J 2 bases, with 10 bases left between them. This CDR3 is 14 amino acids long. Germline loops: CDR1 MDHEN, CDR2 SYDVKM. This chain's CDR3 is CASSSPGTNEKLFF. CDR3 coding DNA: TGTGCCAGCAGCTCCCCCGGGACTAATGAAAAACTGTTTTTT. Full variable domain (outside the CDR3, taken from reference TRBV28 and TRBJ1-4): DVKVTQSSRYLVKRTGEKVFLECVQDMDHENMFWYRQDPGLGLRLIYFSYDVKMKEKGDIPEGYSVSREKKERFSLILESASTNQTSMYLCASSSPGTNEKLFFGSGTQLSVL.

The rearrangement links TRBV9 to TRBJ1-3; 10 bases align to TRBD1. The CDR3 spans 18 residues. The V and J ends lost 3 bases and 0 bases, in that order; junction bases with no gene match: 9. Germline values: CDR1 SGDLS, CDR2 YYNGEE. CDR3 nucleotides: TGTGCCAGCAGCGAGATGACAGGGGGCTCCTTCTCTGGAAACACCATATATTTT. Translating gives CASSEMTGGSFSGNTIYF.

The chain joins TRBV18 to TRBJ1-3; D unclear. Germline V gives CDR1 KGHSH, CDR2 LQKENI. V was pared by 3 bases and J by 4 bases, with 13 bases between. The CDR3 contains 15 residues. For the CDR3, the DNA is TGTGCCAGCTCACCGTCCCCAGGATCGGGAAACACCATATATTTT. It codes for CASSPSPGSGNTIYF.

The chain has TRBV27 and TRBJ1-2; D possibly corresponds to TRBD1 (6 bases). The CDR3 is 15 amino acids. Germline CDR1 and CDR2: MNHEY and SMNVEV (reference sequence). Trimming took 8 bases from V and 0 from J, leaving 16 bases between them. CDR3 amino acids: CASGGGARANYGYTF. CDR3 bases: TGTGCCAGCGGAGGGGGGGCGCGAGCTAACTATGGCTACACCTTC.

The CDR3 DNA is TGTGCCAGCACCAGGGAGGGGGATCAGCCCCAGCATTTT. This codes for CASTREGDQPQHF. The V gene is TRBV6-9, the J gene TRBJ1-5; tentatively, D is TRBD1 (6 bases). Germline lookup yields CDR1 MNHGY and CDR2 SVAAGI. This CDR3 spans 13 amino acids. The V end was cut by 7 bases, the J end by 5 bases, with 12 bases between.

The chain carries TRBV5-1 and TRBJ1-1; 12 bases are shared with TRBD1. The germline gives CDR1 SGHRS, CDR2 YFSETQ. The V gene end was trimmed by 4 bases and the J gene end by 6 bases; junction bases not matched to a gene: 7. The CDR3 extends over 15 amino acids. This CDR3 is CASSRGTGGAPEAFF. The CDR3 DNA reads TGCGCCAGCAGCAGGGGGACAGGGGGCGCACCTGAAGCTTTCTTT.

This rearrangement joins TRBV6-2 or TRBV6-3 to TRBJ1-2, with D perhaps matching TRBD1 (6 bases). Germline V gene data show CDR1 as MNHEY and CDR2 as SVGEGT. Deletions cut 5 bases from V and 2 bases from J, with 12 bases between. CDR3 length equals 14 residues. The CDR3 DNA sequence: TGTGCCAGCAGTCCACCTACAGGGAACTATGGCTACACCTTC. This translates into CASSPPTGNYGYTF.

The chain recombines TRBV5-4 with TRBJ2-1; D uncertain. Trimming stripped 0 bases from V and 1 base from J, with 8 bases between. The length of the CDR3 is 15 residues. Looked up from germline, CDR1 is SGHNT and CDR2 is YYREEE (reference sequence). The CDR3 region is CASSLELSSYNEQFF. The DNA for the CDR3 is TGTGCCAGCAGCTTGGAATTGAGTTCCTACAATGAGCAGTTCTTC. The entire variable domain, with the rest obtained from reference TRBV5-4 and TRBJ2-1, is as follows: ETGVTQSPTHLIKTRGQQVTLRCSSQSGHNTVSWYQQALGQGPQFIFQYYREEENGRGNFPPRFSGLQFPNYSSELNVNALELDDSALYLCASSLELSSYNEQFFGPGTRLTVL.

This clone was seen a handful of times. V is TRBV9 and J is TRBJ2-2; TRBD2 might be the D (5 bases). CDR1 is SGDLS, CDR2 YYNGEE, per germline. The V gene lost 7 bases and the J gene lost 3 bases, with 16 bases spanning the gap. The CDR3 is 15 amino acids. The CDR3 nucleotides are TGTGCCAGCTCGGTTCAAGGGCGGGACACCGGGGAGCTGTTTTTT. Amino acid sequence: CASSVQGRDTGELFF.

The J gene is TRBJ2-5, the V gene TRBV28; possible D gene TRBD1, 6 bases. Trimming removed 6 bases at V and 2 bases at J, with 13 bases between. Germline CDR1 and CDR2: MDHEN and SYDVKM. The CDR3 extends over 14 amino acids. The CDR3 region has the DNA TGTGCCAGCAGCCGACGGACAGAACAAGAGACCCAGTACTTC. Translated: CASSRRTEQETQYF.

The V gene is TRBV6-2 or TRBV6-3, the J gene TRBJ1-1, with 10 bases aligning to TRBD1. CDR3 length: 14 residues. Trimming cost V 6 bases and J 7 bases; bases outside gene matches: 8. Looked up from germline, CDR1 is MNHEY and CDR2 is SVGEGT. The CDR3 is CASSKGQGSGEAFF. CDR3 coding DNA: TGTGCCAGCAGCAAGGGACAGGGGTCGGGTGAAGCTTTCTTT.

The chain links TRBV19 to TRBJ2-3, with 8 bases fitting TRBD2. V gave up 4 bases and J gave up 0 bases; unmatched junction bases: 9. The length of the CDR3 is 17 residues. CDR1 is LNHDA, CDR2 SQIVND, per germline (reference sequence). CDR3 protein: CASSKLREGSSTDTQYF. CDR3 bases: TGTGCCAGTAGTAAACTTCGGGAGGGTTCTAGCACAGATACGCAGTATTTT. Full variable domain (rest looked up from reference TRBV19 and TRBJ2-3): DGGITQSPKYLFRKEGQNVTLSCEQNLNHDAMYWYRQDPGQGLRLIYYSQIVNDFQKGDIAEGYSVSREKKESFPLTVTSAQKNPTAFYLCASSKLREGSSTDTQYFGPGTRLTVL.

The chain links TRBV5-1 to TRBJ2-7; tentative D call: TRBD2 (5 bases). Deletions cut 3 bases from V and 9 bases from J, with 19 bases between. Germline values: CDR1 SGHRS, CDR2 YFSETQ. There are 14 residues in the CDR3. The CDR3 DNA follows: TGCGCCAGCAGCTCGGGCCGGGATCAACTCCGGCAGTACTTC. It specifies CASSSGRDQLRQYF.

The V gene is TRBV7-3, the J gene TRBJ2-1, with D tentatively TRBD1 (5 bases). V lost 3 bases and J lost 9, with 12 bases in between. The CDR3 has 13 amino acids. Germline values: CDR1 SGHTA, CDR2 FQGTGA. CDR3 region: CASSFEGVGEQFF. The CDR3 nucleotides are TGTGCCAGCAGCTTCGAAGGGGTCGGTGAGCAGTTCTTC.

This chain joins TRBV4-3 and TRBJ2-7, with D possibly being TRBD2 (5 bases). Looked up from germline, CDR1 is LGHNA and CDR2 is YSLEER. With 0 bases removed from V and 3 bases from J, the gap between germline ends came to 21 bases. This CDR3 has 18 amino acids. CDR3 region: CASSQEAGISHYLYEQYF. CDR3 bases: TGCGCCAGCAGCCAAGAAGCCGGGATTTCCCACTACCTCTACGAGCAGTACTTC.

The CDR3 DNA follows: TGTGCCAGTAGTATTAATCGCCAGGGTAGGACCGGGGAGCTGTTTTTT. Encoded protein: CASSINRQGRTGELFF. J is TRBJ2-2 and V is TRBV19; a weak D match, TRBD1 (5 bases). The CDR3 totals 16 residues. Trimming pared 3 bases from V and 5 bases from J, leaving 16 bases between. Germline lookup yields CDR1 LNHDA and CDR2 SQIVND (reference sequence).

CDR3 in amino acids: CASSQRLTTSTETQYF. The CDR3 DNA reads TGTGCCAGCAGCCAAAGGTTGACGACTAGCACTGAGACCCAGTACTTC. This rearrangement joins TRBV14 to TRBJ2-5, with TRBD2 matching 7 bases. CDR3 length: 16 residues. Losses at the gene ends were 2 bases for V and 5 bases for J; bases not matched to a gene: 11. Per the germline V gene, CDR1 is SGHDN and CDR2 is FVKESK.

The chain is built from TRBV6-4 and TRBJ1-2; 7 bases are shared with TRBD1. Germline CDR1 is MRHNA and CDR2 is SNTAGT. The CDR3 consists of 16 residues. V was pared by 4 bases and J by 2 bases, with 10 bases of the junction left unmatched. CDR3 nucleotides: TGTGCCAGCAGTGTGGTGGCGGGGACAGTAAACTATGGCTACACCTTC. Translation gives CASSVVAGTVNYGYTF.

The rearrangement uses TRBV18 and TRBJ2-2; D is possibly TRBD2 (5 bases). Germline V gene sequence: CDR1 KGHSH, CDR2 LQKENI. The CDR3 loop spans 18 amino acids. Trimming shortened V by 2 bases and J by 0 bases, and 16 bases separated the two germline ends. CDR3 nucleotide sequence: TGTGCCAGCTCACCAGAACCCGAGGGCCGCGCGAACACCGGGGAGCTGTTTTTT. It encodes CASSPEPEGRANTGELFF.

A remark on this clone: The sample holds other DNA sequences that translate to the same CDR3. This CDR3 is CASTTGQGTDTQYF. CDR3 coding DNA: TGTGCCAGTACTACAGGACAGGGGACAGATACGCAGTATTTT. This rearrangement joins TRBV19 to TRBJ2-3; the match to TRBD1 covers 9 bases. The CDR3 runs 14 residues. With V trimmed by 7 bases and J by 3 bases, 5 bases remained unmatched. Per germline, CDR1 LNHDA and CDR2 SQIVND (reference sequence).

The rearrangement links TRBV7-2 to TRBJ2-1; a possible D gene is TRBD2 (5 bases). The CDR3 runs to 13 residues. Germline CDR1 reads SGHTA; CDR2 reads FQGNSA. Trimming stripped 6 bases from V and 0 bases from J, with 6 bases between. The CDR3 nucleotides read TGTGCCAGCAGGGAGGCCTCCTACAATGAGCAGTTCTTC. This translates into CASREASYNEQFF.

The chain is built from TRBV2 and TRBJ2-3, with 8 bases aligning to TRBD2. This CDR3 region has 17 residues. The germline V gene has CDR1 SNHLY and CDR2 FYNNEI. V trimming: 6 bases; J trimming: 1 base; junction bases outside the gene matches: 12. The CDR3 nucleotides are TGTGCCAGCAGCGATAATCGACTAGCGCCAGGCACAGATACGCAGTATTTT. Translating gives CASSDNRLAPGTDTQYF. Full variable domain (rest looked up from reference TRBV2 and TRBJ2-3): EPEVTQTPSHQVTQMGQEVILRCVPISNHLYFYWYRQILGQKVEFLVSFYNNEISEKSEIFDDQFSVERPDGSNFTLKIRSTKLEDSAMYFCASSDNRLAPGTDTQYFGPGTRLTVL.

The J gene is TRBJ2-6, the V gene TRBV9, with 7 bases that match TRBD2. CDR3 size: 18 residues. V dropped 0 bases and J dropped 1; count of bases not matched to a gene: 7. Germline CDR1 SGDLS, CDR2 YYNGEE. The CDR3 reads CASSVGGAGYSGANVLTF. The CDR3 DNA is TGTGCCAGCAGCGTAGGGGGAGCGGGATATTCTGGGGCCAACGTCCTGACTTTC.

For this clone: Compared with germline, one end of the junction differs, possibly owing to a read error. CDR3 residues: CAIGDRASNTEAFF. CDR3 bases: TGTGCCATCGGTGACAGGGCCTCGAACACTGAAGCTTTCTTT. J is TRBJ1-1 and V is TRBV10-3; TRBD1 matches 7 bases. The CDR3 has 14 amino acids. Looked up from germline, CDR1 is ENHRY and CDR2 is SYGVKD.

The CDR3 here is CASREHGGTSGSAGELFF. In DNA, the CDR3 is TGTGCCAGCAGGGAACACGGGGGGACAAGCGGGAGTGCCGGGGAGCTGTTTTTT. This sequence joins TRBV27 and TRBJ2-2; 8 bases line up with TRBD2. The V gene end was trimmed by 6 bases and the J gene end by 6 bases; junction bases not matched to a gene: 18. Germline loops: CDR1 MNHEY, CDR2 SMNVEV (reference sequence). The CDR3 spans 18 residues.

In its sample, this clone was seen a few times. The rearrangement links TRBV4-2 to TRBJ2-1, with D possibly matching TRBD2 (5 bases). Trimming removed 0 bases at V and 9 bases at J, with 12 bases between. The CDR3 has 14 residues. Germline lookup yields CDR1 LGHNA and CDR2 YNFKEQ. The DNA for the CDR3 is TGTGCCAGCAGCCAAGATTCCCGGACTGGTGAGCAGTTCTTC. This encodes CASSQDSRTGEQFF.

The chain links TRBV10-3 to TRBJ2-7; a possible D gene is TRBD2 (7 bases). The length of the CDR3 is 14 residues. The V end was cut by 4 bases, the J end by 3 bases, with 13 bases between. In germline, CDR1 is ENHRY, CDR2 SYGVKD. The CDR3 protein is CAISGGGPDYEQYF. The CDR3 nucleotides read TGTGCCATCAGTGGGGGGGGGCCCGACTACGAGCAGTACTTC.

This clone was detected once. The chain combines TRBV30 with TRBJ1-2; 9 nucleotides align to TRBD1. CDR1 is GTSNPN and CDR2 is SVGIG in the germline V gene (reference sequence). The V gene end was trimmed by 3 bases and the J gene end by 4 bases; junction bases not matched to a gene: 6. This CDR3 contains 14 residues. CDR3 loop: CAWRVGQGLYGYTF. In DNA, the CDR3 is TGTGCCTGGAGGGTCGGACAGGGGCTCTATGGCTACACCTTC.